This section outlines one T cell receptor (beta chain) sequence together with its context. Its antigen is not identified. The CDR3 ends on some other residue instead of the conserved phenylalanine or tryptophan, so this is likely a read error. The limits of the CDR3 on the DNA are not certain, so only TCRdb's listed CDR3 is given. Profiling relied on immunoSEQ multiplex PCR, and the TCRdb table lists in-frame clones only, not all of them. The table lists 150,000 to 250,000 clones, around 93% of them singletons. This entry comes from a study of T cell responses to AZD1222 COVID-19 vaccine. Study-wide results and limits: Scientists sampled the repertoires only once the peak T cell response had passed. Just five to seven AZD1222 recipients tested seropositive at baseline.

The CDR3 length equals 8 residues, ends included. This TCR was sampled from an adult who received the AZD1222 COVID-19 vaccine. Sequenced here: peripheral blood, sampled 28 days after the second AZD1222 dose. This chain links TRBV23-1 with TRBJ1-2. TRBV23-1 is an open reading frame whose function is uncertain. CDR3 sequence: CASSQTCL.